This TCR beta chain was observed in a study of cytomegalovirus exposure and HLA in healthy donors. Assay used: immunoSEQ multiplex PCR; TCRdb lists only in-frame clones, some missing. The sample records roughly 100,000 clones, about 87% being singletons. Sequenced sample: PBMCs. This sequence originates from a young woman in good health and CMV-seropositive.

The CDR3 protein is CASTERGGDYGYTF. The DNA of the CDR3 is TGTGCCAGCACCGAGAGGGGGGGGGACTATGGCTACACCTTC. The rearrangement uses TRBV6-1 and TRBJ1-2, with D perhaps matching TRBD1 (6 bases). The CDR3 has 14 amino acids. Trimming took off 7 bases at V and 3 bases at J, with 15 bases between the two ends. From germline, CDR1 is MNHNS and CDR2 SASEGT.